This entry lists 4 T cell receptor beta chains sequenced from one sample in a study of T-cell reconstitution after alpha-beta-depleted transplantation in children listed by TCRdb under 2016. Library preparation employed PCR. Data came from an Illumina HiSeq 2500. Molecular barcoding was employed in the preparation of TCR libraries, with unique molecular identifiers being used to normalize TCRbeta repertoire quantification. Using fastp at Q25 and MiXCR, TCRdb reprocessed the public reads and kept productive beta chains. Rows are combined by CDR3 protein, so each entry shows the most common genes and DNA. Here the sample has some 340,000 distinct CDR3 sequences; 10% occur a single time. The leading ten clones occupy around 2.5% of the sample. The source was PBMCs from the stem cell graft donor, collected from the stem cell graft. The source is a human donor who donated a stem cell graft to a child with acute lymphoblastic leukemia.

This clonotype was counted between two and nine times. This chain connects TRBV28 to TRBJ2-7, with D perhaps being TRBD1 or TRBD2 (5 bases each). The V gene's germline CDR1 is MDHEN and CDR2 SYDVKM. The CDR3 consists of 17 residues. V lost 4 bases and J lost 2, with 21 bases in between. The CDR3 region is CASSSGTKGTSPYEQYF. As DNA, the CDR3 is TGTGCCAGCAGTTCAGGGACGAAGGGTACCTCGCCCTACGAGCAGTACTTC. The whole variable domain, remainder taken from reference TRBV28 and TRBJ2-7, is DVKVTQSSRYLVKRTGEKVFLECVQDMDHENMFWYRQDPGLGLRLIYFSYDVKMKEKGDIPEGYSVSREKKERFSLILESASTNQTSMYLCASSSGTKGTSPYEQYFGPGTRLTVT.

The rearrangement uses TRBV3-1 and TRBJ2-5, with D possibly matching TRBD2 (5 bases). The germline V gene has CDR1 LGHDT and CDR2 YNNKEL (reference sequence). Trimming shortened V by 3 bases and J by 2 bases, and 13 bases separated the two germline ends. The CDR3 totals 15 residues. The CDR3 region is CASSHPAVLQETQYF. For the CDR3, the DNA is TGTGCCAGCAGCCATCCAGCGGTACTTCAAGAGACCCAGTACTTC.

This clonotype has just a few counts. This chain uses TRBV27 with TRBJ2-3; TRBD1 matches at 7 bases. Trimming cost V 7 bases and J 6 bases; bases outside gene matches: 7. This CDR3 has 13 amino acids. The germline gives CDR1 MNHEY, CDR2 SMNVEV (reference sequence). CDR3 nucleotide sequence: TGTGCCAGCAAGGCCGACAGGGCGGATACGCAGTATTTT. Amino acids: CASKADRADTQYF.

This sequence joins TRBV12-3 or TRBV12-4 and TRBJ2-1; 14 bases are a match to TRBD2. J lost 2 bases, V lost 1 base, and 10 bases had no gene match. This CDR3 region has 20 residues. The CDR3 spells CASSLVVTSGRAGAYNEQFF. The CDR3 nucleotides are TGTGCCAGCAGTTTAGTGGTGACTAGCGGGAGGGCCGGCGCCTACAATGAGCAGTTCTTC.